The rows below give T cell receptor beta chains drawn from one sample of a study of blood T cell repertoires in COVID-19. The method was immunoSEQ multiplex PCR; TCRdb's version includes in-frame clones alone and lacks a portion of them. The table has tens of thousands of clones, 60% to 85% seen once. The sequencing input was peripheral blood. The receptors originated from a human donor in a cohort sampled during active COVID-19. Both conserved end residues are part of each CDR3.

>14|TRBV10-3
CAIRVDLSTDTQYF
>15|TRBV4-3
CASSQERQGADTQYF
>16|TRBV10-3
CAISESYTGENTEAFF
>14|TRBV10-3
CASNGGLATDTQYF
>16|TRBV7-2
CASSLRGGTSTDTQYF
>15|TRBV2
CASRPWGGPYNEQFF
>16|TRBV7-9
CASSTGLAGGADTQYF
>12|TRBV7-2
CASSAPGAAQYF
>14|TRBV7-2
CASSLVQDPAEAFF
>13|TRBV19
CASSNRQGAEAFF
>14|TRBV5-1
CASSLSRESYEQYF
>18|TRBV6-1
CASSEVRVRGKSGNTIYF
>14|TRBV3-1/TRBV3-2
CASSQDEGNTEAFF
>16|TRBV30
CAWSVPDRDTNEKLFF
>14|TRBV7-9
CASSPTGSGNTIYF
>16|TRBV25-1
CASSSPGLAGGVEQFF
>17|TRBV4-2
CASSQGSSGREQETQYF